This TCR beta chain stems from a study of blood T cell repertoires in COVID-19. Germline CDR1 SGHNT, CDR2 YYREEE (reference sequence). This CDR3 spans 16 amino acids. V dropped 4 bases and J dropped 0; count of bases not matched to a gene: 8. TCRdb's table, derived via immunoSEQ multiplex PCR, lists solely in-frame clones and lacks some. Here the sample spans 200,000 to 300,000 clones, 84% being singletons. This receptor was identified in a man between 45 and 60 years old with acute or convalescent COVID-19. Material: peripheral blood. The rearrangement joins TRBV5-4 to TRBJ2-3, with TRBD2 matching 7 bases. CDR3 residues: CASSPSAGESTDTQYF. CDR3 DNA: TGTGCCAGCAGCCCGTCCGCGGGAGAGAGCACAGATACGCAGTATTTT.